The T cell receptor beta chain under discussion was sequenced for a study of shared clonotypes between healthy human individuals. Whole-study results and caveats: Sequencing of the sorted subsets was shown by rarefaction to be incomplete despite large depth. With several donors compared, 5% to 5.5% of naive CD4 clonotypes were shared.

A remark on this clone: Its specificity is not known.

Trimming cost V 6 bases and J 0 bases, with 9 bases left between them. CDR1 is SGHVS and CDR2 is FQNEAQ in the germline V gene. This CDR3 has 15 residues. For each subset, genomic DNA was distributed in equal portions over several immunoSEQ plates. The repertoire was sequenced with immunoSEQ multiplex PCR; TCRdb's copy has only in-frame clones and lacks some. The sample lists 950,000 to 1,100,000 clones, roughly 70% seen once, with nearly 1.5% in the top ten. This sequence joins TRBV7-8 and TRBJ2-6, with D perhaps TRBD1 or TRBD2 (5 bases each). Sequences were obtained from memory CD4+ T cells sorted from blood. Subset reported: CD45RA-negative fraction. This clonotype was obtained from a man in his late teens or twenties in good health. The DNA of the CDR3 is TGTGCCAGCAGAAGGGACCTCTCTGGGGCCAACGTCCTGACTTTC. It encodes CASRRDLSGANVLTF.